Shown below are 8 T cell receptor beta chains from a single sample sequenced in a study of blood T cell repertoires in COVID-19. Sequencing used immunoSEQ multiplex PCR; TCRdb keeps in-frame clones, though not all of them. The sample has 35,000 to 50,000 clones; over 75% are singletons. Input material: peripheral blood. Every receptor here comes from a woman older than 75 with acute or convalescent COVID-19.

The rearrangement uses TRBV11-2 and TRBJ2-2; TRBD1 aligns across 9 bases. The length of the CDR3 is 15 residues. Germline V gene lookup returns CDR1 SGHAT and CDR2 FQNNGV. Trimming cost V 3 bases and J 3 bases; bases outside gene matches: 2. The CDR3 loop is CASSLGTGYTGELFF. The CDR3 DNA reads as TGTGCCAGCAGCTTGGGGACAGGGTACACCGGGGAGCTGTTTTTT. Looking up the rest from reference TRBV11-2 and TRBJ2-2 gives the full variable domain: EAGVAQSPRYKIIEKRQSVAFWCNPISGHATLYWYQQILGQGPKLLIQFQNNGVVDDSQLPKDRFSAERLKGVDSTLKIQPAKLEDSAVYLCASSLGTGYTGELFFGEGSRLTVL.

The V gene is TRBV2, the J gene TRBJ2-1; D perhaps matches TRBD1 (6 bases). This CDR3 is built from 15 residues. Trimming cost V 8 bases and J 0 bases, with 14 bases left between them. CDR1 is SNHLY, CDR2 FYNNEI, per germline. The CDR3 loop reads CASRHRDSSYNEQFF. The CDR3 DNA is TGTGCCAGCCGGCACAGGGATAGCTCCTACAATGAGCAGTTCTTC.

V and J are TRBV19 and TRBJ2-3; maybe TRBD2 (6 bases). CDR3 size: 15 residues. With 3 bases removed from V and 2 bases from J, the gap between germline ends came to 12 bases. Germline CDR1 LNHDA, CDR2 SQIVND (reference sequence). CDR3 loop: CASSIAGWATDTQYF. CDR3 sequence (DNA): TGTGCCAGTAGTATTGCGGGGTGGGCCACAGATACGCAGTATTTT.

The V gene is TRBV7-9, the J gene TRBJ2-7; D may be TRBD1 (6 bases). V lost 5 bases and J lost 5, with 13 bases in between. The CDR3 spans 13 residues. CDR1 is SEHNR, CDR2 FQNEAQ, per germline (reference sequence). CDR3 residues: CASSPTGRDEQYF. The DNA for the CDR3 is TGTGCCAGCAGCCCGACAGGCCGGGACGAGCAGTACTTC.

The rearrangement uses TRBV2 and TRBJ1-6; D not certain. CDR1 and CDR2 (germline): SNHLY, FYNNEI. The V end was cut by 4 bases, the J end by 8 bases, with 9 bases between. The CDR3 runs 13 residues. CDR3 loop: CASSVRRDSPLHF. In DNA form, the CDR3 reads TGTGCCAGCAGTGTCAGGCGAGATTCACCCCTCCACTTT.

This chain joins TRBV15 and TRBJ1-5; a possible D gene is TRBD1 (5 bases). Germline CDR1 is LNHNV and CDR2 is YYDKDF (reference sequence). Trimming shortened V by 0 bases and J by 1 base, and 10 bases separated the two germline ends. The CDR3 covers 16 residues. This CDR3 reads CATSRDGGVSNQPQHF. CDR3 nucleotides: TGTGCCACCAGCAGAGACGGGGGGGTAAGCAATCAGCCCCAGCATTTT.

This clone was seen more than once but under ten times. In DNA, the CDR3 is TGTGCCAGCAGCTTAGCTATACAGGGGGCAAACGAAAAACTGTTTTTT. Translating it yields CASSLAIQGANEKLFF. The chain has TRBV7-6 and TRBJ1-4, with 9 nucleotides matching TRBD1. Germline V gene data show CDR1 as SGHVS and CDR2 as FNYEAQ. J gave up 8 bases and V 0 bases, and 7 bases lay outside the gene matches. CDR3 length: 16 amino acids. The whole variable domain, filled in from reference TRBV7-6 and TRBJ1-4, reads GAGVSQSPRYKVTKRGQDVALRCDPISGHVSLYWYRQALGQGPEFLTYFNYEAQQDKSGLPNDRFSAERPEGSISTLTIQRTEQRDSAMYRCASSLAIQGANEKLFFGSGTQLSVL.

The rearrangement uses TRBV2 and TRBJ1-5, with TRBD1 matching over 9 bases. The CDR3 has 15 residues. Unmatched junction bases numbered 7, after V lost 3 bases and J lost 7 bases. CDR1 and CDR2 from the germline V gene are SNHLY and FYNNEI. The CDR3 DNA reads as TGTGCCAGCAGTGAGGACAGGGGAGGACAACAGCCCCAGCATTTT. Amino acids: CASSEDRGGQQPQHF.